The present T cell receptor (beta chain) was sequenced within a study of Ad26.COV2.S vaccination and SARS-CoV-2 variants. General observations from the study: Placebo and vaccine recipients had non-spike TCR breadth that was similar.

Only one count was recorded for this clone. Antigen specificity is unknown. Germline CDR1 is SEHNR and CDR2 is FQNEAQ (reference sequence). The CDR3 covers 10 residues. Treatment meaning: roughly 19 received Ad26.COV2.S at low or high dose, single or two shots; about 5 received placebo; per-sample allocation not given. Day 63 after the first vaccine or placebo injection was the time point for sampling. Only in-frame clones appear in the TCRdb table, and some are missing; sequencing was by immunoSEQ multiplex PCR. The sample records approximately 350,000 clones, more than 75% being singletons. Sequenced material: peripheral blood, taken in a trial of Ad26.COV2.S vaccine versus placebo. This chain links TRBV7-9 with TRBJ1-1; D remains unclear. This receptor was taken from a person aged 18-60 years who received the Ad26.COV2.S COVID-19 vaccine or a placebo. CDR3 residues: CASSNTEAFF. As DNA, the CDR3 is TGTGCTTCATCCAACACTGAAGCTTTCTTT. Drawing the rest from reference TRBV7-9 and TRBJ1-1, the complete variable domain is DTGVSQNPRHKITKRGQNVTFRCDPISEHNRLYWYRQTLGQGPEFLTYFQNEAQLEKSRLLSDRFSAERPKGSFSTLEIQRTEQGDSAMYLCASSNTEAFFGQGTRLTVV.